The present TCR beta chain was sequenced within a study of T cell responses to AZD1222 COVID-19 vaccine. The CDR3 runs 14 residues. J was trimmed by 4 bases and V by 4 bases; bases with no gene match: 2. Germline V gene sequence: CDR1 MNHEY, CDR2 SVGAGI. TCRdb's copy holds only in-frame clones and misses some; the assay was immunoSEQ multiplex PCR. The sample has roughly 95,000 clones, roughly 90% seen once. The sequences come from peripheral blood, collected on day 0 of AZD1222 vaccination. The J gene is TRBJ2-3, the V gene TRBV6-5, with TRBD2 matching 10 bases. This sequence was found in an adult in good health. This CDR3 is CASSSSGSADTQYF. CDR3 DNA: TGTGCCAGCAGTTCTAGCGGGAGCGCAGATACGCAGTATTTT.